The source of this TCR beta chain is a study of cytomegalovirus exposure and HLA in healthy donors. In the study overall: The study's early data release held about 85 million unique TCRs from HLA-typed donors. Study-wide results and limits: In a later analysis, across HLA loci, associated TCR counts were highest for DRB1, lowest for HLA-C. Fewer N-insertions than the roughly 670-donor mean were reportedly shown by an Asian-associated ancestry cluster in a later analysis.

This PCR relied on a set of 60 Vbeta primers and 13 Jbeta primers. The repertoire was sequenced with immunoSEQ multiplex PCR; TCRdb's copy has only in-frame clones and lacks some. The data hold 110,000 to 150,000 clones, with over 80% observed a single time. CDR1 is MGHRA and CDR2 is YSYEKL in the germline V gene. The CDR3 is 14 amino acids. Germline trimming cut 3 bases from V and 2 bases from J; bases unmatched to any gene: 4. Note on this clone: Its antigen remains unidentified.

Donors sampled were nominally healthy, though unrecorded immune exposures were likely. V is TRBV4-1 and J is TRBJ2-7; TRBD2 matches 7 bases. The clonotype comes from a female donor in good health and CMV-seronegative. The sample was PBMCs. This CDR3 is CASSQGGSTYEQYF. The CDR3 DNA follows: TGCGCCAGCAGCCAGGGAGGGAGCACCTACGAGCAGTACTTC.